Here is one T cell receptor beta chain with its context. Participant age was roughly 18 to 90 years, and participants resided in about two dozen US areas. These data belong to a study of blood T cell repertoires in COVID-19. The wider study: The cDNA or gDNA used as material had been derived from T cells, B-cell-depleted T cells, or PBMCs.

Germline V gives CDR1 ENHRY, CDR2 SYGVKD. With V trimmed by 4 bases and J by 5 bases, 2 bases remained unmatched. CDR3 length equals 15 residues. Data came from immunoSEQ multiplex PCR; TCRdb stores just in-frame clones and leaves some out. This table holds roughly 300,000 clones, 90% found once. This clonotype was sampled from a woman in her 30s who had recovered from COVID-19. The specimen sequenced was PBMCs or T cells enriched from blood (not recorded which). The V gene is TRBV10-3, the J gene TRBJ2-5; TRBD2 matches 15 bases. This CDR3 reads CAISGGLAGGETQYF. DNA of the CDR3: TGTGCCATCAGTGGAGGACTAGCGGGAGGGGAGACCCAGTACTTC.